Each of the 12 T cell receptor beta chains below was sequenced from the same sample in a study of early T cells in non-severe SARS-CoV-2 infection. MiXCR was run by TCRdb on the 5' RACE reads, yielding one entry per CDR3 protein. The sample yields 50,000 to 65,000 distinct CDR3 sequences, around an eighth seen once. Sequencing was performed on whole blood. These receptors all stem from an adult who was a healthcare worker with PCR-confirmed SARS-CoV-2 infection or an uninfected control (not recorded which).

The chain is built from TRBV7-9 and TRBJ1-5; D remains unclear. The CDR3 covers 15 residues. CDR1 and CDR2 from the germline V gene are SEHNR and FQNEAQ (reference sequence). Trimming pared 8 bases from V and 2 bases from J, leaving 16 bases between. CDR3 in DNA: TGTGCCAGCCAGCTGGGGAGCGGCGGCAATCAGCCCCAGCATTTT. Its translation is CASQLGSGGNQPQHF. Full variable domain (outside the CDR3, taken from reference TRBV7-9 and TRBJ1-5): DTGVSQNPRHKITKRGQNVTFRCDPISEHNRLYWYRQTLGQGPEFLTYFQNEAQLEKSRLLSDRFSAERPKGSFSTLEIQRTEQGDSAMYLCASQLGSGGNQPQHFGDGTRLSIL.

The J gene is TRBJ2-7, the V gene TRBV7-2; D might be TRBD2 (6 bases). V lost 4 bases, J lost 1 base, and 11 bases lay in between. Germline V gene data show CDR1 as SGHTA and CDR2 as FQGNSA. The CDR3 consists of 14 residues. The DNA of the CDR3 is TGTGCCAGCAGCTCCCAACGGGGGTCCTACGAGCAGTACTTC. Encoded protein: CASSSQRGSYEQYF.

There are a few counts of this clonotype. The genes are TRBV27 and TRBJ2-1, with D tentatively TRBD1 (6 bases). Trimming shortened V by 0 bases and J by 6 bases, and 12 bases separated the two germline ends. CDR3 length: 15 amino acids. Germline V gene lookup returns CDR1 MNHEY and CDR2 SMNVEV (reference sequence). DNA of the CDR3: TGTGCCAGCAGTTTATCAGGGGGTGACTTCAATGAGCAGTTCTTC. It specifies CASSLSGGDFNEQFF.

This clonotype was seen a few times. The gene calls are TRBV5-8 and TRBJ1-2, with 7 positions matching TRBD1. J lost 4 bases, V lost 4 bases, and 4 bases had no gene match. The CDR3 runs 13 residues. Germline V lookup: CDR1 SGHTS, CDR2 YDEGEE. This CDR3 is CASSRTGAYGYTF. The CDR3 DNA sequence: TGTGCCAGCAGCCGTACAGGGGCCTATGGCTACACCTTC.

The rearrangement links TRBV19 to TRBJ2-7; D gene unclear. The CDR3 is 13 amino acids. Germline-derived CDR1 and CDR2 are LNHDA and SQIVND (reference sequence). V was pared by 2 bases and J by 1 base, with 6 bases between. The CDR3 nucleotides are TGTGCCAGTAGTATAAGAGTTTCCTACGAGCAGTACTTC. It is translated as CASSIRVSYEQYF.

This clonotype was found a few times. This chain links TRBV6-6 with TRBJ2-3; 16 bases agree with TRBD2. V was clipped by 6 bases and J by 4 bases; unmatched bases: 10. CDR1 MNHNY and CDR2 SVGAGI come from the germline V gene (reference sequence). The CDR3 is 18 amino acids. Here the CDR3 DNA reads TGTGCCAGCAGCCCGAGGCCGGGACTAGCGGGGGGGGCAGATACGCAGTATTTT. The encoded protein is CASSPRPGLAGGADTQYF.

This rearrangement joins TRBV20-1 to TRBJ2-5; D is unclear. Between the trimmed V and J ends, which lost 0 bases and 0 bases, there was a span of 14 bases. The CDR3 length is 16 residues. Germline V lookup: CDR1 DFQATT, CDR2 SNEGSKA (reference sequence). The CDR3, as DNA: TGCAGTGCTAGAGACCTCCAAGACGCGTACCAAGAGACCCAGTACTTC. Its translation is CSARDLQDAYQETQYF.

V usage is TRBV18 and J usage is TRBJ2-2; 7 bases line up with TRBD1. The CDR3 length is 17 residues. CDR1 is KGHSH and CDR2 is LQKENI in the germline V gene. The J segment lost 3 bases and the V segment lost 4 bases, leaving 11 bases of the junction unmatched. The CDR3 DNA is TGTGCCAGCTCACGGACCTCCGGGACAGCAGACACCGGGGAGCTGTTTTTT. Amino acid sequence: CASSRTSGTADTGELFF.

This clonotype showed up just a few times. V is TRBV25-1 and J is TRBJ2-7; 8 nucleotides agree with TRBD1. Germline V CDR1 and CDR2: MGHDK, SYGVNS. V gave up 8 bases and J gave up 4 bases; unmatched junction bases: 7. This CDR3 comprises 13 residues. CDR3: CASSQGAVYEQYF. CDR3 nucleotides: TGTGCCAGCTCTCAGGGGGCGGTTTACGAGCAGTACTTC.

The chain carries TRBV11-3 and TRBJ2-3; 7 positions match TRBD1. CDR1 and CDR2 (germline): SGHNT, YENEEA. The V and J ends lost 5 bases and 4 bases, in that order; junction bases with no gene match: 12. The CDR3 has 16 amino acids. CDR3 region: CASSPGDRVIADTQYF. The CDR3 nucleotides read TGTGCCAGCAGCCCCGGAGACAGGGTTATTGCAGATACGCAGTATTTT.

This chain joins TRBV5-5 and TRBJ2-5; D is unresolved. The CDR3 contains 12 residues. Trimming cost V 4 bases and J 5 bases, with 9 bases left between them. CDR1 SGHKS and CDR2 YYEKEE come from the germline V gene (reference sequence). CDR3 residues: CASSGVWETQYF. The DNA of the CDR3 is TGTGCCAGCAGCGGAGTCTGGGAGACCCAGTACTTC.

The V and J genes are TRBV2 and TRBJ2-2; TRBD1 is a possible D gene (5 bases). This CDR3 comprises 13 residues. V gave up 7 bases and J gave up 7 bases, with 13 bases separating them. The V gene's germline CDR1 is SNHLY and CDR2 FYNNEI. CDR3: CASTRQLYGELFF. Written as DNA, the CDR3 is TGTGCCAGCACCAGACAGCTGTACGGGGAGCTGTTTTTT. Complete variable domain (other parts from reference TRBV2 and TRBJ2-2): EPEVTQTPSHQVTQMGQEVILRCVPISNHLYFYWYRQILGQKVEFLVSFYNNEISEKSEIFDDQFSVERPDGSNFTLKIRSTKLEDSAMYFCASTRQLYGELFFGEGSRLTVL.